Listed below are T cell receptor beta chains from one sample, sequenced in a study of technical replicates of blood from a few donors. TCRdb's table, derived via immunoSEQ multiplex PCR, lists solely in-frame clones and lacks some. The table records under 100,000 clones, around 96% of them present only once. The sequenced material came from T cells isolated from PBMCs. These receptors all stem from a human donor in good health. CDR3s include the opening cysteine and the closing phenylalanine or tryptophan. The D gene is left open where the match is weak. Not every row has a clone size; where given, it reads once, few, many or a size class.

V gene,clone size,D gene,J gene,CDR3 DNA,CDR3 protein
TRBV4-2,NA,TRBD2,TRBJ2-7,TGTGCCAGCAGCCCGATCCCGACTAGCGGGAAGGCGTACGAGCAGTACTTC,CASSPIPTSGKAYEQYF
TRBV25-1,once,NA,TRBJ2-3,TGTGCCAGCAGTTTTGCCGGAGGGACGGGCACAGATACGCAGTATTTT,CASSFAGGTGTDTQYF
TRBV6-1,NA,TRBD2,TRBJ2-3,TGTGCCAGCGGGGGACTAGCGGGCTACACAGATACGCAGTATTTT,CASGGLAGYTDTQYF
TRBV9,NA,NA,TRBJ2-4,TGTGCCAGCAGCGTAGGAACAGGCGGCGGCTGGCTAGCCAAAAACATTCAGTACTTC,CASSVGTGGGWLAKNIQYF
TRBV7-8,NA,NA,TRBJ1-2,TGTGCCAGCAGCTTAGGTCGGGGGGCTGGCTACACCTTC,CASSLGRGAGYTF
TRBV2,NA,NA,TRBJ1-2,TGTGCCAGCAGTGTCAGACTGGGTAACTATGGCTACACCTTC,CASSVRLGNYGYTF
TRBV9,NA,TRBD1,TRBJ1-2,TGTGCCAGCAGCCCTCTCCGGGACAGAGTCAACTATGGCTACACCTTC,CASSPLRDRVNYGYTF
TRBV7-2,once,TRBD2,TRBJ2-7,TGTGCCAGCAGCTTAGTGGCGGGAGGGAACTACGAGCAGTACTTC,CASSLVAGGNYEQYF
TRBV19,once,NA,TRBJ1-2,TGTGCCAGTAGTACTAACCCAGGAAACTTCTATGGCTACACCTTC,CASSTNPGNFYGYTF
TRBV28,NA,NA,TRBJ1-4,TGTGCCAGCAGTCCCGTTCCTACGGGTAATGAAAAACTGTTTTTT,CASSPVPTGNEKLFF
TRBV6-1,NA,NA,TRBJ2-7,TGTGCCAGCAGTGAAGGCGGAGGGGATTCCTACGAGCAGTACTTC,CASSEGGGDSYEQYF
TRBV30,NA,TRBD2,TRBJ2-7,TGTGCCTGGAGTGCCCTTTCCTTACTAGCGGCTTCCTACGAGCAGTACTTC,CAWSALSLLAASYEQYF
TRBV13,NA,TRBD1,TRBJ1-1,TGTGCCAGCAGCTCCGACAGGGGGCTCAAATCTGAAGCTTTCTTT,CASSSDRGLKSEAFF
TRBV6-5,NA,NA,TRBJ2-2,TGTGCCAGCAGTTACTCGACTTCTGGAAACACCGGGGAGCTGTTTTTT,CASSYSTSGNTGELFF
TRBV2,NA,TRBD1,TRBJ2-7,TGTGCCAGCAGTGCCACCGGGACAGGGATCTCCTACGAGCAGTACTTC,CASSATGTGISYEQYF
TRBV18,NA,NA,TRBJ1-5,TGTGCCAGCTCACCGGGAGGGGGGAAGCAGCCCCAGCATTTT,CASSPGGGKQPQHF
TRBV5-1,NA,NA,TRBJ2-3,TGCGCCAGCTCCGAGGCAGATACGCAGTATTTT,CASSEADTQYF
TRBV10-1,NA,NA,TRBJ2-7,TGCGCCAGCAGTGAGTTGCAACAGGGCACCATTGAGCAGTACTTC,CASSELQQGTIEQYF
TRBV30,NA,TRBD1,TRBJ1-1,TGTGCTTGGAGTGACTGGGACAGGAACACTGAAGCTTTCTTT,CAWSDWDRNTEAFF
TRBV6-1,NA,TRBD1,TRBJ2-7,TGTGCCAGCAGTGAAGGACAGGGGCCAACCTACGAGCAGTACTTC,CASSEGQGPTYEQYF
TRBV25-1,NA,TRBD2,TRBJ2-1,TGTGCCAGCAATCAGATTAGCGGGAGGGATTTACTCTTC,CASNQISGRDLLF
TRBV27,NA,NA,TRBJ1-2,TGTGCCAGCAGTTTTTCAGTTAACTATGGCTACACCTTC,CASSFSVNYGYTF
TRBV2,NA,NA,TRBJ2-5,TGTGCCAGAGGACTGAGGCGGGAGACCCAGTACTTC,CARGLRRETQYF
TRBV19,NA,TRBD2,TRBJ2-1,TGTGCCAGTAGTACTGGGACTAGCGGGAGGCATGAGCAGTTCTTC,CASSTGTSGRHEQFF
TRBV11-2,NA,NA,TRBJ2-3,TGTGCCAGCAGCTTTATGGCTCCGACAGATACGCAGTATTTT,CASSFMAPTDTQYF